This paragraph reports one TCR delta chain. The sample is drawn from a study of gamma-delta T cells after stem cell transplantation. TCRdb fed the RT-PCR reads into CATT to redo clone calling. In the table there are roughly 630 delta-chain clones, over 6.5% of which are singletons. This CDR3 region has 19 residues. No V segment was called; the J segment is TRDJ1; TRDD3 is the table's D call, not checked against the DNA. The sample taken for sequencing was gamma-delta T cells. The clonotype comes from a human donor. It is not recorded whose cells these are; they may come from a transplant donor. DNA for the CDR3: TGTTCCGCAATCGTGGATAGCCTGGGTGAATTTGACCCCTCCGATCACCTCATCTTT. It is translated as CSAIVDSLGEFDPSDHLIF.